What follows describes a single T cell receptor beta chain. Its antigen is not known. This entry belongs to a study of beta chain features in type 1 diabetes. Whole-study findings and limits: Equally in patients and controls, PCR might preferentially amplify shorter templates. Moderately but significantly shorter TCRB CDR3s were found in Type 1 diabetes patients in all four CD4+ subsets.

Isolated RNA was reverse transcribed in full, so expressed TCRB transcripts were sequenced. This table comes from immunoSEQ multiplex PCR, and its TCRdb copy is limited to in-frame clones, with some not included. Altogether 250,000 to 350,000 clones are present, approximately 15% being singletons, with the ten largest covering roughly 0.015%. This CDR3 is 14 amino acids long. Trimming shortened V by 3 bases and J by 8 bases, and 14 bases separated the two germline ends. CDR1 and CDR2 (germline): SGDLS, YYNGEE. The TCR comes from a man between 18 and 35 years old with type 1 diabetes. Sequenced sample: naive CD4+ T cells from blood. The rearrangement uses TRBV9 and TRBJ1-4; D is possibly TRBD1 (6 bases). In DNA, the CDR3 is TGTGCCAGCAGCGCGGACAGTAGCCGGGAAAAACTGTTTTTT. Amino acids: CASSADSSREKLFF.